These 2 T cell receptor beta chains came from one sample sequenced in a study of identical twins. Using its own MiXCR run on the 5' RACE reads, TCRdb lists one record per CDR3 protein. The sample contains approximately 350,000 distinct CDR3 sequences, 10% to 15% of which appear only once. This sample was also put to use in a study of yellow fever vaccine responses in identical twins.

Sequencing was carried out using CD8+ T cells sorted from blood. These receptors were obtained from a woman aged 18-29 years in good health.

This clonotype was seen a handful of times. The V gene is TRBV10-3, the J gene TRBJ2-3; tentatively, D is TRBD1 or TRBD2 (5 bases each). V gave up 4 bases and J gave up 1 base, with 24 bases separating them. Per germline, CDR1 ENHRY and CDR2 SYGVKD. This CDR3 spans 19 amino acids. DNA of the CDR3: TGTGCCATCAGTGGGTCCATGGGCGTGGGGGTCATGGGCACAGATACGCAGTATTTT. The encoded protein is CAISGSMGVGVMGTDTQYF.

This clonotype was observed many times. The chain uses TRBV12-3 or TRBV12-4 and TRBJ2-5; D possibly corresponds to TRBD2 (5 bases). The V and J ends lost 7 bases and 4 bases respectively, with 16 bases between them. The CDR3 totals 14 residues. The CDR3 loop is CASTPGNLAETQYF. CDR3 DNA sequence: TGTGCCAGCACCCCGGGGAACTTAGCAGAGACCCAGTACTTC.